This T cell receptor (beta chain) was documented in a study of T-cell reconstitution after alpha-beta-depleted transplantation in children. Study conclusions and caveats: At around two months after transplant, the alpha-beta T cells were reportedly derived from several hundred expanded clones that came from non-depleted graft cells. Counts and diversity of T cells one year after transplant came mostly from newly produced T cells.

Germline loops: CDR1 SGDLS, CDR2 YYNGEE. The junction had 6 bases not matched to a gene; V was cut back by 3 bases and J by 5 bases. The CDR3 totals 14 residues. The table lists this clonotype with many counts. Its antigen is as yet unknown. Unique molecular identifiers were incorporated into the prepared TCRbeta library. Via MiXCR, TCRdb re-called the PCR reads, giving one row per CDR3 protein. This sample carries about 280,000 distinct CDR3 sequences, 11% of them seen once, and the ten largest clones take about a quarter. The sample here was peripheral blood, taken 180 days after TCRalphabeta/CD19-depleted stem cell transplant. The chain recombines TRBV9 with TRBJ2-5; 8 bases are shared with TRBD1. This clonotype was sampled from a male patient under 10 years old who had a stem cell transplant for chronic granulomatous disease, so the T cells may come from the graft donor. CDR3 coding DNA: TGTGCCAGCAGCGGGACAGGGCGGTTGGAGACCCAGTACTTC. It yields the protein CASSGTGRLETQYF.